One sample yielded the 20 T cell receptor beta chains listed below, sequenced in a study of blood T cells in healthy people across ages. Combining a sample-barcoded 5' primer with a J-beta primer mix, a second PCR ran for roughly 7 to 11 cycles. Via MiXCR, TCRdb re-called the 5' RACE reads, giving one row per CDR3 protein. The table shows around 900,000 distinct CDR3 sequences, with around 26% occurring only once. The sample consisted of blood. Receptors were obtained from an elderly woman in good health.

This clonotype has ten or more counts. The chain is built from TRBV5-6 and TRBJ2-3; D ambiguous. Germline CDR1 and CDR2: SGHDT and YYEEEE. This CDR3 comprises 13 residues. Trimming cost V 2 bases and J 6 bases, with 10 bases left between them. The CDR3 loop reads CASSLAFEDTQYF. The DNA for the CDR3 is TGTGCCAGCAGCTTAGCTTTCGAGGATACGCAGTATTTT.

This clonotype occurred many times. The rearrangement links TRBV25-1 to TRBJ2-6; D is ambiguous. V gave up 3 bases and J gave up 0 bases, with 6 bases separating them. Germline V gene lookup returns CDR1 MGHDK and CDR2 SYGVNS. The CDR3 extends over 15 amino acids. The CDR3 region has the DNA TGTGCCAGCAGTGACTACGGCTCTGGGGCCAACGTCCTGACTTTC. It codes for CASSDYGSGANVLTF.

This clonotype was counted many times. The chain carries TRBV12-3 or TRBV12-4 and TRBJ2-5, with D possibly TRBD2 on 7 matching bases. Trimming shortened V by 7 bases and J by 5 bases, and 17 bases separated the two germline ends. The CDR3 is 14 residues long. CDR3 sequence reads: CASNREGGWETQYF. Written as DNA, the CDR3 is TGTGCCAGCAACAGAGAGGGGGGGTGGGAGACCCAGTACTTC.

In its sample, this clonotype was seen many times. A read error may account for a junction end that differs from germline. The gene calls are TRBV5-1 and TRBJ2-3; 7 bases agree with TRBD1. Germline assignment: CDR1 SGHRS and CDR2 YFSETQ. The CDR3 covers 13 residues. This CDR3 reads CASSLQGTDTQYF. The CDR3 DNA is TGTGCCAGCAGCCTACAGGGGACAGATACGCAGTATTTT.

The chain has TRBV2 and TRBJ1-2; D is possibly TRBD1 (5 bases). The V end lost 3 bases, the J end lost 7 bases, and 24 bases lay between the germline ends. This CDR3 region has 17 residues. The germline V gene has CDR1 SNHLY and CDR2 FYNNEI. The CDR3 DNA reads TGTGCCAGCAGTGACCCAGGGCTTGAGATCGTTATTGGTGGCTACACCTTC. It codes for CASSDPGLEIVIGGYTF.

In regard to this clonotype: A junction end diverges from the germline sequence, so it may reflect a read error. The CDR3 sequence is CASSYVGAEKRFF. CDR3 nucleotide sequence: TGTGCCAGCAGTTACGTGGGTGCGGAAAAACGGTTTTTT. The genes are TRBV6-6 and TRBJ1-4; D gene uncertain. This CDR3 spans 13 amino acids. Germline V gene sequence: CDR1 MNHNY, CDR2 SVGAGI (reference sequence).

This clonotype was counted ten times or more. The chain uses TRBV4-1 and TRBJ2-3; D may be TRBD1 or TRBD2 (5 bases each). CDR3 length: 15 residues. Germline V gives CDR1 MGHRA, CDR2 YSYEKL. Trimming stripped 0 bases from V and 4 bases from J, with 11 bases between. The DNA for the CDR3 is TGCGCCAGCAGCCAAGAGGGGGTCAGCCCAGATACGCAGTATTTT. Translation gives CASSQEGVSPDTQYF.

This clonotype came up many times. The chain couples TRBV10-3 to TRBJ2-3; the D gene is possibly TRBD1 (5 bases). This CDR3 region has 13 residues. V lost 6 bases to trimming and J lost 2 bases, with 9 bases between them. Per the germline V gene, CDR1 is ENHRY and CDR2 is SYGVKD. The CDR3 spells CAIRSGPTDTQYF. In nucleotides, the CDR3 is TGTGCCATCAGATCAGGGCCCACAGATACGCAGTATTTT.

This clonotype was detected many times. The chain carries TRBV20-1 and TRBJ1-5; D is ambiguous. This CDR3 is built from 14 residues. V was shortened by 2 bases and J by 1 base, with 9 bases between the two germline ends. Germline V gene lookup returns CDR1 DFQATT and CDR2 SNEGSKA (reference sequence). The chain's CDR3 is CSARMGGSNQPQHF. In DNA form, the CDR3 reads TGCAGTGCTAGAATGGGAGGAAGCAATCAGCCCCAGCATTTT.

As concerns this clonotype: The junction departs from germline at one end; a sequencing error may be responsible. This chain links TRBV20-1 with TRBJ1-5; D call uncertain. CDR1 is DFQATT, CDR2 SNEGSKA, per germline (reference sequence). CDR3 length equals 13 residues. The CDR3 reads CSTRSDSNQPQHF. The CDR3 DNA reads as TGCAGTACTAGGTCCGATAGCAATCAGCCCCAGCATTTT.

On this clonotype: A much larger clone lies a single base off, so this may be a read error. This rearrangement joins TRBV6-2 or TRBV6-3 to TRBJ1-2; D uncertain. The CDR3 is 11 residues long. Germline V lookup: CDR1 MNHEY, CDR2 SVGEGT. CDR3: CPSSESRGYTF. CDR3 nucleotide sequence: TGTCCCAGCAGTGAATCCAGGGGCTACACCTTC.

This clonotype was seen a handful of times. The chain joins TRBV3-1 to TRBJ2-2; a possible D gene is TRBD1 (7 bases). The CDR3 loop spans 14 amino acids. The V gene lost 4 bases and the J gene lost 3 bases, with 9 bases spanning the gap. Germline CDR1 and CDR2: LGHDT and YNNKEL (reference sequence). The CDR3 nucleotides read TGTGCCAGCAGCCGCAGGGGGGACACCGGGGAGCTGTTTTTT. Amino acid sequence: CASSRRGDTGELFF. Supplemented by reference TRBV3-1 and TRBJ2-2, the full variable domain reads DTAVSQTPKYLVTQMGNDKSIKCEQNLGHDTMYWYKQDSKKFLKIMFSYNNKELIINETVPNRFSPKSPDKAHLNLHINSLELGDSAVYFCASSRRGDTGELFFGEGSRLTVL.

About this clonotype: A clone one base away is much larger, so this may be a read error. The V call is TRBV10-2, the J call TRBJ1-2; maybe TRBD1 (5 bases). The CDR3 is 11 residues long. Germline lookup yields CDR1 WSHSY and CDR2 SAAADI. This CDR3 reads CTSSDRGGYTF. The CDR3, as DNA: TGCACCAGCAGTGATAGGGGTGGCTACACCTTC.

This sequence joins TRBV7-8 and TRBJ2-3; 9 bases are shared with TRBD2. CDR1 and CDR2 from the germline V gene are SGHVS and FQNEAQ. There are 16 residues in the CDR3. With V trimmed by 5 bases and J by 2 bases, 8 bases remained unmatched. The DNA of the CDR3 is TGTGCCAGCAGCCTAGTAGCGGGGGTTAACACAGATACGCAGTATTTT. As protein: CASSLVAGVNTDTQYF. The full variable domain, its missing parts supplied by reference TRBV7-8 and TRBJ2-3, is GAGVSQSPRYKVAKRGQDVALRCDPISGHVSLFWYQQALGQGPEFLTYFQNEAQLDKSGLPSDRFFAERPEGSVSTLKIQRTQQEDSAVYLCASSLVAGVNTDTQYFGPGTRLTVL.

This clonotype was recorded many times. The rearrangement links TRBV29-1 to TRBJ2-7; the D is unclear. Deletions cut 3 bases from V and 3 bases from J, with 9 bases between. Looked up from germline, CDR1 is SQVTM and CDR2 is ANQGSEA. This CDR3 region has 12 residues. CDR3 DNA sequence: TGCAGCGTTGAGGCAGACGGCTACGAGCAGTACTTC. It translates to CSVEADGYEQYF.

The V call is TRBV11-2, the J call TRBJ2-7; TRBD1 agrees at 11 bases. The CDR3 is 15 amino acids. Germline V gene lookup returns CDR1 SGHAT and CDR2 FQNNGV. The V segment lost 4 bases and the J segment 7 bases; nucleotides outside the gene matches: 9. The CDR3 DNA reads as TGTGCCAGCAGCTCCAGAGGACAGGGGGCCAATGAGCAGTACTTC. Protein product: CASSSRGQGANEQYF.

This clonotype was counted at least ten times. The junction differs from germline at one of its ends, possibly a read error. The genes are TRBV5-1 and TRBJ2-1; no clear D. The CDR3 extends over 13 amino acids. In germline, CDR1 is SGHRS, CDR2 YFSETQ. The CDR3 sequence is CASSLGGHNEQFF. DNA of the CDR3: TGTGCCAGCAGCTTAGGCGGCCACAATGAGCAGTTCTTC.

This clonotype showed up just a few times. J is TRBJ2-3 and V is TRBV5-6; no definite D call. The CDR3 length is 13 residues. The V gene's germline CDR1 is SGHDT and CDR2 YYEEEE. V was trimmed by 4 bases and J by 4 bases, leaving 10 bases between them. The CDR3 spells CASSPDGADTQYF. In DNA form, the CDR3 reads TGTGCCAGCAGCCCAGATGGGGCAGATACGCAGTATTTT.

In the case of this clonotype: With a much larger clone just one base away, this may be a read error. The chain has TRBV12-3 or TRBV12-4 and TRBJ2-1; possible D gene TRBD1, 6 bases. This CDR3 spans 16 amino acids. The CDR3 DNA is TGTGCCCGCAGTTCTTTTATAGGGGGTCCTTACAATGAGCAGTTCTTC. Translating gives CARSSFIGGPYNEQFF.

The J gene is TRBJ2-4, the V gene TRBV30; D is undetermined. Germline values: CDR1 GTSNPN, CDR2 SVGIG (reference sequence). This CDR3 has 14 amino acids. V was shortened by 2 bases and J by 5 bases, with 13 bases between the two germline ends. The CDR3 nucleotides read TGTGCCTGGAGTTTATTCCTTCGTCAAAACATTCAGTACTTC. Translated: CAWSLFLRQNIQYF.